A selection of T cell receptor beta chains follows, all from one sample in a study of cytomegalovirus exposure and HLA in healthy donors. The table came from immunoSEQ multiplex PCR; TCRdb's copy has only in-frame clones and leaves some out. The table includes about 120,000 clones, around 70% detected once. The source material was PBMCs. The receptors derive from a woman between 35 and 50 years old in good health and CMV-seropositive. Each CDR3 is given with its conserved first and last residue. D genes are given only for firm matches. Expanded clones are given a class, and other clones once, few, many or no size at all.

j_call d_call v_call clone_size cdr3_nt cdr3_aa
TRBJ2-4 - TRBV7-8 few TGTGCCAGCAGCTTAAGCGGGACACTTCAGTACTTC CASSLSGTLQYF
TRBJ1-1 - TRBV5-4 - TGTGCCAGCAGTTCAGGGCGCGACACTGAAGCTTTCTTT CASSSGRDTEAFF
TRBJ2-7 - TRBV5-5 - TGTGCCAGCAGCTTAATCCCCTCAGGGGTTCTCACCCCTTTCTACGAGCAGTACTTC CASSLIPSGVLTPFYEQYF
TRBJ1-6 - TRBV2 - TGTGCCAGCAGAGACAGAAGCTCCTATAATTCACCCCTCCACTTT CASRDRSSYNSPLHF
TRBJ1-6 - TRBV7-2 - TGTGCCAGCAGCTCTCTTCCAGGTTCACCCCTCCACTTT CASSSLPGSPLHF
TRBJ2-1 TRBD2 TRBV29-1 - TGCAGCGTTCGGGGGGGCAGCTACAATGAGCAGTTCTTC CSVRGGSYNEQFF
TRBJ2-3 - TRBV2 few TGTGCCAGCAGTAGACAGGGAGGAGATACGCAGTATTTT CASSRQGGDTQYF
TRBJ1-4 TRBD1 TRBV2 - TGTGCCAGCAGTGGACAGGGGTTCCCTCAAAAACTGTTTTTT CASSGQGFPQKLFF
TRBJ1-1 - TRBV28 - TGTGCCAGCAGATTACATCAGGGTGATAGGGCTTTCTTT CASRLHQGDRAFF
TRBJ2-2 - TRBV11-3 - TGTGCCAGCAGCTTGGGGGCTAACACCGGGGAGCTGTTTTTT CASSLGANTGELFF
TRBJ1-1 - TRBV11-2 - TGTGCCAGCAGCTTAGTGGACAGATTGAACACTGAAGCTTTCTTT CASSLVDRLNTEAFF
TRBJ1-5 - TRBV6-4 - TGTGCCAGCAGTGACAGCCCCGGCAATCAGCCCCAGCATTTT CASSDSPGNQPQHF
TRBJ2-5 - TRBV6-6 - TGTGCCAGCAGTTCCCCGGGGGACCGGGAGACCCAGTACTTC CASSSPGDRETQYF
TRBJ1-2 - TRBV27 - TGTGCCAGCAGTGGATCGGGAAGGCCCCCTTATGGCTACACCTTC CASSGSGRPPYGYTF
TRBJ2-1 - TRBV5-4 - TGTGCCAGCAGCTTGGGATCAGGGAACTCCTACAATGAGCAGTTCTTC CASSLGSGNSYNEQFF
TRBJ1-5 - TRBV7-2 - TGTGCCAGCAGCGAGGCGCGGTTTTATCAGCCCCAGCATTTT CASSEARFYQPQHF
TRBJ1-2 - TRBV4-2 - TGTGCCAGCAGCCAATCCGGGATGGCGTACTATGGCTACACCTTC CASSQSGMAYYGYTF
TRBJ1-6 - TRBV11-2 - TGTGCCAGCAGCTTAGATATGCGGGTTGGAGGCACCCTCCACTTT CASSLDMRVGGTLHF